This T cell receptor beta chain was documented in a study of identical twins. With regard to this clonotype: Its antigen is unknown.

TCRdb fed the 5' RACE reads into MiXCR, producing one record per CDR3 protein. Of a few hundred thousand distinct CDR3 sequences listed, about 8.5% are singletons. Study-wide points: In monozygotic twins, models underestimated the sharing of out-of-frame TCR alpha. Reduced insertions were recorded for abundant cord blood beta clonotypes, with no such pattern in memory repertoires. Out-of-frame alpha sequences shared between twins exhibited an excess of low generation probability. Because invariant MAIT and iNKT cells could be present, zero-insertion analyses could be partly confounded.

Germline-derived CDR1 and CDR2 are SEHNR and FQNEAQ (reference sequence). The CDR3 loop spans 16 amino acids. V gave up 5 bases and J gave up 0 bases; unmatched junction bases: 10. Separately, the same data were catalogued under a study of yellow fever vaccine responses in identical twins.

This TCR derives from a woman aged 18-29 years in good health. The rearrangement uses TRBV7-9 and TRBJ2-7; 7 bases line up with TRBD1. Sequenced input: CD8+ T cells sorted from blood. The CDR3 DNA reads TGTGCCAGCAGCCAGAGTTCTGGGACAGCCTCCTACGAGCAGTACTTC. Amino acid sequence: CASSQSSGTASYEQYF.